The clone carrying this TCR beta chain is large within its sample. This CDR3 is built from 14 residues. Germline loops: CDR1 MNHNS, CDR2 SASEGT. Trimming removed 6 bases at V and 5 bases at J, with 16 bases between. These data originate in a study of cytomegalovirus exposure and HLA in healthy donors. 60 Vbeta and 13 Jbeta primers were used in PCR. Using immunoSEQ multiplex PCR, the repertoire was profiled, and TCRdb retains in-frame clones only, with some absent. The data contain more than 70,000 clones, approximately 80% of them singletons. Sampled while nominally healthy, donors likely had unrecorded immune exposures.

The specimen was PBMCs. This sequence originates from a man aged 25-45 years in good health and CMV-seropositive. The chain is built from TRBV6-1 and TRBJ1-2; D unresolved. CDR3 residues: CASSEDLSGYGYTF. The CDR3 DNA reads TGTGCCAGCAGCGAGGATCTATCGGGGTATGGCTACACCTTC.